The 5 T cell receptor beta chains below were found in one sample sequenced in a study of shared clonotypes between healthy human individuals. The assay was immunoSEQ multiplex PCR, and TCRdb's table has in-frame clones only and misses some. The sample holds 190,000 or so clones, 66% seen once. The sequenced sample consisted of memory CD4+ T cells sorted from blood. Subset given: CD45RA-negative fraction. The source of these receptors is a man aged 25-45 years in good health.

At least ten counts were recorded for this clone. The chain has TRBV18 and TRBJ2-1, with D perhaps TRBD1 (6 bases). Germline CDR1 and CDR2: KGHSH and LQKENI. Trimming removed 0 bases at V and 5 bases at J, with 14 bases between. CDR3 length: 16 amino acids. CDR3 in DNA: TGTGCCAGCTCACCACCCGGCCAGGGGTATGACAATGAGCAGTTCTTC. This gives the protein CASSPPGQGYDNEQFF.

Comments on this clone: Other DNA variants within this sample encode the same CDR3. This chain uses TRBV5-1 with TRBJ2-6; either TRBD1 or TRBD2 may supply D (5 bases each). Deletions cut 0 bases from V and 4 bases from J, with 8 bases between. The CDR3 extends over 15 amino acids. Per germline, CDR1 SGHRS and CDR2 YFSETQ. The CDR3 loop reads CASSLEGTGANVLTF. The CDR3 bases are TGCGCCAGCAGCTTGGAAGGGACCGGGGCCAACGTCCTGACTTTC.

With regard to this clone: Within the sample, other DNA sequences also encode this same CDR3. CDR3 DNA sequence: TGTGCCAGCAGTCGAGCCTACGAGCAGTACTTC. Amino acid sequence: CASSRAYEQYF. The chain combines TRBV28 with TRBJ2-7; D is ambiguous. The CDR3 consists of 11 residues. Germline V lookup: CDR1 MDHEN, CDR2 SYDVKM. The germline V and J ends were trimmed by 5 bases and 2 bases, with 4 bases remaining between them. The variable domain in full, with the rest retrieved from reference TRBV28 and TRBJ2-7, is DVKVTQSSRYLVKRTGEKVFLECVQDMDHENMFWYRQDPGLGLRLIYFSYDVKMKEKGDIPEGYSVSREKKERFSLILESASTNQTSMYLCASSRAYEQYFGPGTRLTVT.

V and J are TRBV9 and TRBJ2-7; the D gene is possibly TRBD1 (6 bases). V lost 2 bases and J lost 0, with 9 bases in between. The CDR3 covers 14 residues. Germline CDR1 and CDR2: SGDLS and YYNGEE. The CDR3: CASSVLDSSYEQYF. In DNA form, the CDR3 reads TGTGCCAGCAGCGTTTTGGACAGCTCCTACGAGCAGTACTTC.

This rearrangement joins TRBV5-4 to TRBJ2-1, with a weak D call TRBD2 (6 bases). The V gene's germline CDR1 is SGHNT and CDR2 YYREEE (reference sequence). This CDR3 region has 15 residues. V was cut by 4 bases and J by 5 bases, with 16 bases left in between. CDR3 nucleotide sequence: TGTGCCAGCAGCAAAGGCCCGGGACTGGACAATGAGCAGTTCTTC. It is translated as CASSKGPGLDNEQFF. The complete variable domain, with remaining parts taken from reference TRBV5-4 and TRBJ2-1, reads ETGVTQSPTHLIKTRGQQVTLRCSSQSGHNTVSWYQQALGQGPQFIFQYYREEENGRGNFPPRFSGLQFPNYSSELNVNALELDDSALYLCASSKGPGLDNEQFFGPGTRLTVL.